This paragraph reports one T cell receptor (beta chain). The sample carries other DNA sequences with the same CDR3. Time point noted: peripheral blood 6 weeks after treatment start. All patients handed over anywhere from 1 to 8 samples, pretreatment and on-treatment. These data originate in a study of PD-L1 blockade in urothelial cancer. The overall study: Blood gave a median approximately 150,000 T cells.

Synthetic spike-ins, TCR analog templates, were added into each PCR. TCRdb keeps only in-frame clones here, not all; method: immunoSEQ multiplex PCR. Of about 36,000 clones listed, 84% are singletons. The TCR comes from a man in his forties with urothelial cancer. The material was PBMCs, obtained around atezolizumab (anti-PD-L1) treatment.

The CDR3 protein is CASSPPSGLTDTQYF. The CDR3 DNA reads TGTGCCAGCAGTCCCCCTAGCGGTCTCACAGATACGCAGTATTTT. The V gene is TRBV28, the J gene TRBJ2-3, with 7 bases identical to TRBD2. CDR3 length: 15 amino acids. The germline gives CDR1 MDHEN, CDR2 SYDVKM. Trimming cost V 5 bases and J 2 bases; bases outside gene matches: 7.